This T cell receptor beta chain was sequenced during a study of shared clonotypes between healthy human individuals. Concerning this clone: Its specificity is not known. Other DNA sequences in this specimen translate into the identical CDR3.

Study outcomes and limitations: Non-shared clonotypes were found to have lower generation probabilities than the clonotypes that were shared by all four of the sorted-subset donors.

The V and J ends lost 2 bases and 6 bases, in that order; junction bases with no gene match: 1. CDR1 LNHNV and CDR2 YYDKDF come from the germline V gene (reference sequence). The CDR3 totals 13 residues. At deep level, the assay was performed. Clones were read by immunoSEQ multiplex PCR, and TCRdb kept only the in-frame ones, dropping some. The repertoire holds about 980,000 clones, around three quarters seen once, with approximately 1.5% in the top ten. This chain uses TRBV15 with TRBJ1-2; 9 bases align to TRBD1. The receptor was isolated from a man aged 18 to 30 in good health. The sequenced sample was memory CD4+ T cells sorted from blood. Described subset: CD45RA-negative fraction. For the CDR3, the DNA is TGTGCCACCAGCAGAAGACAGGGGGATGGCTACACCTTC. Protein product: CATSRRQGDGYTF.